The 17 T cell receptor beta chains below come from one sample, sequenced in a study of blood T cells in healthy people across ages. Together with a sample-barcoded 5' primer, a J-beta primer mix was included in a second PCR lasting roughly 6 to 12 cycles. TCRdb used MiXCR to reprocess the 5' RACE reads, holding one entry per CDR3 protein. The sample consists of approximately 790,000 distinct CDR3 sequences, approximately 65% of them appearing once. Input material: blood. The receptors stem from a man in his thirties or forties in good health.

The J gene is TRBJ1-1, the V gene TRBV5-1; maybe TRBD1 (5 bases). With 4 bases removed from V and 5 bases from J, the gap between germline ends came to 18 bases. CDR3 length: 15 residues. The V gene's germline CDR1 is SGHRS and CDR2 YFSETQ. CDR3: CASSPRGTAGTEAFF. The CDR3 DNA is TGCGCCAGCAGCCCCCGAGGGACCGCCGGTACTGAAGCTTTCTTT. Full variable domain (outside the CDR3, taken from reference TRBV5-1 and TRBJ1-1): KAGVTQTPRYLIKTRGQQVTLSCSPISGHRSVSWYQQTPGQGLQFLFEYFSETQRNKGNFPGRFSGRQFSNSRSEMNVSTLELGDSALYLCASSPRGTAGTEAFFGQGTRLTVV.

V and J are TRBV20-1 and TRBJ2-4; D possibly corresponds to TRBD2 (5 bases). The closer fit of TRBJ2-7 to the DNA end suggests the J call may be wrong. CDR1 and CDR2 (germline): DFQATT, SNEGSKA (reference sequence). This CDR3 has 13 amino acids. In DNA, the CDR3 is TGCAGTGCAATCTTACGGGACTCCTACGAGCAGTACTTC. Encoded protein: CSAILRDSYEQYF.

The table lists this clonotype with a count of one. The V gene is TRBV9, the J gene TRBJ1-1, with D uncertain. CDR1 is SGDLS and CDR2 is YYNGEE in the germline V gene. Trimming took 0 bases from V and 4 from J, leaving 10 bases between them. This CDR3 has 14 residues. CDR3 nucleotides: TGTGCCAGCAGCGTAGCCGATTTGGGCACTGAAGCTTTCTTT. This encodes CASSVADLGTEAFF.

CDR3 bases: TGTGCCAGCAGCGTAGAGGGGGGCTCCTACAATGAGCAGTTCTTC. This gives the protein CASSVEGGSYNEQFF. The rearrangement uses TRBV9 and TRBJ2-1; either TRBD1 or TRBD2 may fit D (6 bases each). V shed 0 bases and J shed 0 bases, with 7 bases lying between them. This CDR3 comprises 15 residues. CDR1 SGDLS and CDR2 YYNGEE come from the germline V gene.

This chain links TRBV29-1 with TRBJ2-4; perhaps TRBD2 as D (6 bases). Matching the DNA end better, TRBJ2-7 makes the J call doubtful. The CDR3 contains 14 residues. Germline V gene sequence: CDR1 SQVTM, CDR2 ANQGSEA. For the CDR3, the DNA is TGCAGCGTCCTGGGGGGAGGTCTTCATGGCGAGCAGTACTTC. It translates to CSVLGGGLHGEQYF.

This clonotype showed up just a few times. The gene calls are TRBV18 and TRBJ1-5, with D possibly TRBD1 on 5 matching bases. The CDR3 covers 13 residues. Between the trimmed V and J ends, which lost 5 bases and 4 bases, there was a span of 9 bases. CDR1 and CDR2 (germline): KGHSH, LQKENI. CDR3 sequence: CASSGGTNQPQHF. The CDR3 DNA reads TGTGCCAGCTCAGGGGGAACTAATCAGCCCCAGCATTTT. The full variable domain, with the rest looked up from reference TRBV18 and TRBJ1-5, is NAGVMQNPRHLVRRRGQEARLRCSPMKGHSHVYWYRQLPEEGLKFMVYLQKENIIDESGMPKERFSAEFPKEGPSILRIQQVVRGDSAAYFCASSGGTNQPQHFGDGTRLSIL.

The chain combines TRBV20-1 with TRBJ2-1, with D tentatively TRBD1 (6 bases). V was trimmed by 6 bases and J by 0 bases, leaving 12 bases between them. This CDR3 region has 14 residues. Germline lookup yields CDR1 DFQATT and CDR2 SNEGSKA (reference sequence). The CDR3, as DNA: TGCAGTGCGACGGACAGACGCTCCTACAATGAGCAGTTCTTC. It translates to CSATDRRSYNEQFF.

J is TRBJ1-5 and V is TRBV6-1, with D unresolved. Germline values: CDR1 MNHNS, CDR2 SASEGT. The CDR3 extends over 15 amino acids. Trimming left V 6 bases short and J 1 base short, with 13 bases between. CDR3 sequence (DNA): TGTGCCAGCAGCCCGGCGGATGGAAGCAATCAGCCCCAGCATTTT. It is translated as CASSPADGSNQPQHF.

The V gene is TRBV7-2, the J gene TRBJ2-1; possible D gene TRBD2, 5 bases. Germline values: CDR1 SGHTA, CDR2 FQGNSA. The V and J ends lost 9 bases and 2 bases respectively, with 17 bases between them. CDR3 size: 15 residues. CDR3 coding DNA: TGTGCCAGTTCCGACGGACGGGGTCCCTACAATGAGCAGTTCTTC. This gives the protein CASSDGRGPYNEQFF.

There are a few counts of this clonotype. The chain combines TRBV29-1 with TRBJ2-7; maybe TRBD2 (5 bases). Germline CDR1 and CDR2: SQVTM and ANQGSEA. Between the trimmed V and J ends, which lost 4 bases and 6 bases, there was a span of 13 bases. The CDR3 is made up of 12 amino acids. The CDR3 reads CSVVRGISEQYF. CDR3 DNA: TGCAGCGTTGTACGGGGTATCTCCGAGCAGTACTTC.

This clonotype turned up a few times. This chain connects TRBV7-9 to TRBJ2-1; D is possibly TRBD2 (7 bases). The germline CDR1 and CDR2 sequences are SEHNR and FQNEAQ (reference sequence). Trimming stripped 7 bases from V and 7 bases from J, with 17 bases between. The CDR3 consists of 14 residues. CDR3 sequence: CASTLPGGRNEQFF. The CDR3, as DNA: TGTGCCAGCACCCTCCCGGGGGGCAGGAATGAGCAGTTCTTC.

The chain employs TRBV7-8 and TRBJ1-5; the D gene is possibly TRBD1 (5 bases). Trimming left V 1 base short and J 3 bases short, with 10 bases between. Germline V gene lookup returns CDR1 SGHVS and CDR2 FQNEAQ. CDR3 length: 15 residues. DNA for the CDR3: TGTGCCAGCAGCTTAGGTTGGGGGAACAATCAGCCCCAGCATTTT. Its protein product is CASSLGWGNNQPQHF.

The chain couples TRBV20-1 to TRBJ2-7, with TRBD1 matching 7 bases. The CDR3 runs to 15 residues. Germline-derived CDR1 and CDR2 are DFQATT and SNEGSKA (reference sequence). The J segment lost 2 bases and the V segment lost 6 bases, leaving 13 bases of the junction unmatched. The CDR3 spells CSALEQGEWTYEQYF. In DNA form, the CDR3 reads TGCAGTGCCCTAGAGCAGGGGGAATGGACCTACGAGCAGTACTTC.

The DNA for the CDR3 is TGCGCCAGCAGCCCCCCGGGGCAGGTCGAATTCTCTGGGGCCAACGTCCTGACTTTC. Protein: CASSPPGQVEFSGANVLTF. The chain recombines TRBV23-1 with TRBJ2-6; perhaps D is TRBD1 or TRBD2 (5 bases each). TRBV23-1 is reported as an ORF; its role is uncertain. CDR3 size: 19 residues. The V and J ends lost 6 bases and 0 bases respectively, with 21 bases between them.

V and J are TRBV12-3 or TRBV12-4 and TRBJ2-1, with a weak D call TRBD2 (7 bases). V shed 3 bases and J shed 7 bases, with 28 bases lying between them. This CDR3 contains 19 residues. CDR3 DNA: TGTGCCAGCAGTTTGGTTTCTGGAGTCGGTGGGGGGGCATGGAATGAGCAGTTCTTC. Translation: CASSLVSGVGGGAWNEQFF.

The chain has TRBV20-1 and TRBJ2-6, with D unclear. Per germline, CDR1 DFQATT and CDR2 SNEGSKA (reference sequence). Trimming left V 3 bases short and J 8 bases short, with 5 bases between. CDR3 length equals 11 residues. The CDR3 protein is CSASRSNVLTF. The CDR3 bases are TGCAGTGCTAGTAGGTCCAACGTCCTGACTTTC.

This clonotype was recorded a few times. V gene TRBV3-1 combines with J gene TRBJ2-4; either TRBD1 or TRBD2 may fit D (5 bases each). This CDR3 has 20 residues. Germline loops: CDR1 LGHDT, CDR2 YNNKEL (reference sequence). V lost 1 base and J lost 6, with 28 bases in between. CDR3 sequence reads: CASSQAAPAGTRRGVNIQYF. The DNA for the CDR3 is TGTGCCAGCAGCCAAGCCGCCCCGGCAGGCACGCGGAGAGGGGTAAACATTCAGTACTTC.